The TCR beta chain described here comes from a study of blood T cells in healthy people across ages (dated by TCRdb to between 2014 and 2017). Broadly, across the study: In model experiments, template switching captured roughly one uniquely barcoded TCR beta cDNA molecule for every two T cells. To track age-related changes in TCR beta repertoire diversity, the study relied on deep sequencing normalized with unique cDNA molecular identifiers. The donors were divided into four age groups: young (average roughly 17 years), middle-aged (around 37), aged (approximately 64) and long-lived (more than 75). Donors of different ages were randomly distributed across sequencing lanes to avoid experimental bias. Using the same blood draw, the study looked at two additional independent replicas of 1 million unique cDNA reads for two donors, one aged 18 to 29 and the other aged 80 or older.

The receptor library was made with 5' RACE. The sample was run on an Illumina HiSeq 2500. A second roughly 6 to 11 cycle PCR used a sample-barcoded 5' primer and a J-beta primer mix. A unique molecular identifier was introduced onto each TCR beta cDNA molecule by a template-switch 5' adaptor carrying 12 random nucleotides. Each sample yielded at least 3 million CDR3-containing paired-end reads. The Mint cDNA synthesis kit, primed by a TRBC-specific oligonucleotide, was used to synthesize first-strand cDNA from all RNA. After uracil-DNA glycosylase treatment, a first 18-cycle PCR used universal primers M1SS and BC2_uni_R on all cDNA. On the authors' methods: For normalization, 1 million high-quality reads were randomly selected from each sample, with every read carrying a distinct molecular identifier. Instead of being binned into consensus sequences, reads with shared molecular identifiers were discarded. MiTCR, with a Q25 quality threshold and the strictest error-elimination algorithm, was used for CDR3 identification, clonotype clustering and error correction. A nonparametric unseen species model with Euler transformation was used to estimate lower-bound total TCR beta diversity. TCRdb ran its own pipeline on the public reads, namely fastp trimming at Q25 and MiXCR clone calling, and kept in-frame beta chains. Entries that share a CDR3 protein sequence are merged under the most common genes and DNA. These V and J calls are TCRdb output, not the study's own analysis. The sample profile shows some 1.5 million distinct CDR3 sequences; 28% of them were found once. Together, the top ten hold roughly 8% of the sample.

V lost 6 bases and J lost 5 bases; the stretch between them is 16 bases long. From cysteine to phenylalanine, the CDR3 is 14 amino acids long. Only the CDR3 DNA is retained, 42 bases long and in frame from the first base. From the germline V gene, CDR1 is LGHNT and CDR2 is FRNRAP. The paper's findings and limits, for the study overall: As age increased, observed TCR beta diversity per million T cells dropped in a roughly linear way, and a significant reduction was already evident by age about 40. Compared with the aged group, the long-lived group had more naive CD4+ T cells, fewer expanded clones and increased TCR diversity, suggesting age selection. Because profiling used bulk unsorted PBMCs, naive and antigen-experienced compartments could not be compared conclusively. Estimates of total diversity based on one million sequenced T cells were considered lower bounds and underestimates. A strong correlation was found between observed TCR beta diversity and the percentage of naive T cells measured by flow cytometry. The CMV infection status of donors was not known, potentially confounding age-related changes in expanded clonotypes.

For this clonotype: Its antigen is still unknown. No per-base quality is available; no much larger clone lies one base away.

Donors were 35 to 40 systemically healthy Caucasian individuals from Russia aged roughly 6 to 90 years. Ten milliliters of peripheral blood were drawn from each donor into EDTA-treated Vacutainer tubes. Ficoll-Paque density-gradient centrifugation was used to isolate PBMCs, with at least 7 million obtained per sample. Trizol reagent was used to extract total RNA from PBMCs, with at least 5.5 micrograms per sample. Naive CD45RAhigh/CD27high T cell percentages were measured by flow cytometry on a PBMC aliquot from every donor. The clonotype originates from a woman in her 30s in good health. Sequenced input: blood. This chain is built from TRBV12-5 and TRBJ2-5, with no D gene named confidently. The CDR3 protein: CASGHIMDGETQYF. The DNA is as follows: TGTGCTAGTGGCCATATCATGGACGGCGAGACCCAGTACTTC. Where the CDR3 stops, the reference TRBV12-5 and TRBJ2-5 genes take over; the full variable domain is DARVTQTPRHKVTEMGQEVTMRCQPILGHNTVFWYRQTMMQGLELLAYFRNRAPLDDSGMPKDRFSAEMPDATLATLKIQPSEPRDSAVYFCASGHIMDGETQYFGPGTRLLVL.